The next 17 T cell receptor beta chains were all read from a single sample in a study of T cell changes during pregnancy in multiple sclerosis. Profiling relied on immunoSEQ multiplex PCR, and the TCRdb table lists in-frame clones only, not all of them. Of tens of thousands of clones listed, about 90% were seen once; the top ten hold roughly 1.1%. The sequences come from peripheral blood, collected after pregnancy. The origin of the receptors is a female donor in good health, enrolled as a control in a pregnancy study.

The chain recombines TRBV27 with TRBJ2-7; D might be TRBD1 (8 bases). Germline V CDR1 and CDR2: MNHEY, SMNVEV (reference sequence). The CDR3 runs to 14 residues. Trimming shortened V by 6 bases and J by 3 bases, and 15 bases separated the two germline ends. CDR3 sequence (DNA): TGTGCCAGCAGGTCTACAGGGGGGGTCTACGAGCAGTACTTC. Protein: CASRSTGGVYEQYF.

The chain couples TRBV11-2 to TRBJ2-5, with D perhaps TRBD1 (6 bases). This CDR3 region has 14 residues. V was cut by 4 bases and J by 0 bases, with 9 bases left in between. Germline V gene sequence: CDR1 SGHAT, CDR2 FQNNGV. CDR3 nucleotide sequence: TGTGCCAGCAGCTCCCGGACAGACCAAGAGACCCAGTACTTC. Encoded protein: CASSSRTDQETQYF.

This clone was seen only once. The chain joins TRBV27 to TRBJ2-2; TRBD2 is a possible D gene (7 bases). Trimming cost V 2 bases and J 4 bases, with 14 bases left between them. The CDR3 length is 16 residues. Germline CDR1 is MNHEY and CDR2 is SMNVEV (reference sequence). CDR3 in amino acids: CASSLRSGGGTGELFF. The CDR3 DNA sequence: TGTGCCAGCAGTTTAAGGTCGGGGGGCGGCACCGGGGAGCTGTTTTTT.

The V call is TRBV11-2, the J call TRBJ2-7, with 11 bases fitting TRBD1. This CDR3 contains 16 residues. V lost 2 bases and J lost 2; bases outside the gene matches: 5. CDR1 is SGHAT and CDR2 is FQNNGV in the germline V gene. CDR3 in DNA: TGTGCCAGCAGCTTACACGGGACAGGGGGAACCTACGAGCAGTACTTC. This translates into CASSLHGTGGTYEQYF.

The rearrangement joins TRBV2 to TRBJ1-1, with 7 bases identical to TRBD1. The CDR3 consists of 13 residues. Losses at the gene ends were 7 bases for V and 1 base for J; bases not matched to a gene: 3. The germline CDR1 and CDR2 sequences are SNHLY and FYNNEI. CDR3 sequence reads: CASTRQGNTEAFF. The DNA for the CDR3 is TGTGCCAGCACCAGACAGGGGAACACTGAAGCTTTCTTT.

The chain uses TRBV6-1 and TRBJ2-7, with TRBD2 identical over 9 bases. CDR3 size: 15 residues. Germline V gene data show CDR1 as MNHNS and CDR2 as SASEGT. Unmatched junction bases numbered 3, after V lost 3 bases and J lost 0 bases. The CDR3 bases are TGTGCCAGCAGTGATCTTAGCGGGGGCTCCTACGAGCAGTACTTC. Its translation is CASSDLSGGSYEQYF.

The CDR3 sequence is CASSPWTAITYNEQFF. The CDR3 nucleotides are TGTGCCAGCAGCCCTTGGACAGCGATCACTTACAATGAGCAGTTCTTC. V gene TRBV7-2 combines with J gene TRBJ2-1; tentative D call: TRBD1 (6 bases). Germline CDR1 SGHTA, CDR2 FQGNSA. With 5 bases removed from V and 4 bases from J, the gap between germline ends came to 18 bases. CDR3 length equals 16 residues.

The CDR3 loop is CATLYRPRFF. The DNA for the CDR3 is TGTGCCACTTTGTACAGGCCACGATTCTTC. The V and J genes are TRBV21-1 and TRBJ1-2; the D call of TRBD1 is as the table states it, not checked on the DNA. TRBV21-1 is a listed pseudogene. The CDR3 is made up of 10 amino acids.

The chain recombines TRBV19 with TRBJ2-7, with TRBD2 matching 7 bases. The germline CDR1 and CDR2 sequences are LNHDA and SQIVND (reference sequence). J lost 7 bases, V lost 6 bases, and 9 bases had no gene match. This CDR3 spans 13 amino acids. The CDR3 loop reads CASRSGAEGEQYF. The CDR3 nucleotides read TGTGCCAGTAGGAGCGGGGCCGAAGGAGAGCAGTACTTC.

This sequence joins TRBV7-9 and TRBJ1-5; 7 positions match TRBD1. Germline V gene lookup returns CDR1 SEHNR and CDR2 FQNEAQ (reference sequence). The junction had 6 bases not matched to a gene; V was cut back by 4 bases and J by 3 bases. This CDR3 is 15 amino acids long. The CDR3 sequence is CASSSGQDPNQPQHF. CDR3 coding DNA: TGTGCCAGCAGCTCCGGACAGGACCCCAATCAGCCCCAGCATTTT.

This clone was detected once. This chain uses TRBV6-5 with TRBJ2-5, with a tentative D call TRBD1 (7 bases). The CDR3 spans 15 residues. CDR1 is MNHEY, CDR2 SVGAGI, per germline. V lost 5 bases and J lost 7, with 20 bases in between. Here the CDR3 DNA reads TGTGCCAGCAGTGCCTCACAGGGGAGGAGAGGGACCCAGTACTTC. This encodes CASSASQGRRGTQYF.

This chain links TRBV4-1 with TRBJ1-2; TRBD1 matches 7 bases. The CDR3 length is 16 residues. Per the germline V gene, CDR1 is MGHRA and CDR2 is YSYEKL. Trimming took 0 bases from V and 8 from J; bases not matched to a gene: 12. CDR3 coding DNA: TGCGCCAGCAGCCAAGATCGGGGACAGCGAGGGGACGGCTACACCTTC. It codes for CASSQDRGQRGDGYTF.

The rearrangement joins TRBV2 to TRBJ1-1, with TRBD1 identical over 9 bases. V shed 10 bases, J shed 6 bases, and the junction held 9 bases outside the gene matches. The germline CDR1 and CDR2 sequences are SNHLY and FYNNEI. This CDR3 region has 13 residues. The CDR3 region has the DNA TGTGCCACCCTCCGGGACAGGGCACCTGAAGCTTTCTTT. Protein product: CATLRDRAPEAFF.

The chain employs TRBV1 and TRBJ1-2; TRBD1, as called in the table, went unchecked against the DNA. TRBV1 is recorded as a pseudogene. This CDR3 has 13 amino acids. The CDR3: CTSSPTGKRGYTF. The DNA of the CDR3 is TGCACCAGCAGCCCGACAGGGAAACGGGGCTACACCTTC.

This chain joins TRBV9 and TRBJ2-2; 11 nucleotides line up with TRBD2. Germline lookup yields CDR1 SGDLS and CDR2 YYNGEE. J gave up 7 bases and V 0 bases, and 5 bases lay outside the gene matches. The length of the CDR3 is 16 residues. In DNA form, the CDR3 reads TGTGCCAGCAGCGTAGAGCCTAGCGGGAGGTTCGGGGAGCTGTTTTTT. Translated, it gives CASSVEPSGRFGELFF.

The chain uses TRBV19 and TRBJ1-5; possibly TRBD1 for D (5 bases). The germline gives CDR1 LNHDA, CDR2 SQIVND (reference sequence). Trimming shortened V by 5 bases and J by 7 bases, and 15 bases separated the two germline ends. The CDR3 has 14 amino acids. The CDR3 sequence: CASSGRGETQPQHF. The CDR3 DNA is TGTGCCAGTAGTGGACGGGGGGAGACCCAGCCCCAGCATTTT.

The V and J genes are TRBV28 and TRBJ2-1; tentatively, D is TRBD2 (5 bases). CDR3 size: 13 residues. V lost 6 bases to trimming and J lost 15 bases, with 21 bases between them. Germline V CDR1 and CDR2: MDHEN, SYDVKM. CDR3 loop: CASRNSAPEEWFF. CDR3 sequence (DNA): TGTGCCAGCAGGAATAGCGCCCCTGAAGAATGGTTCTTC.